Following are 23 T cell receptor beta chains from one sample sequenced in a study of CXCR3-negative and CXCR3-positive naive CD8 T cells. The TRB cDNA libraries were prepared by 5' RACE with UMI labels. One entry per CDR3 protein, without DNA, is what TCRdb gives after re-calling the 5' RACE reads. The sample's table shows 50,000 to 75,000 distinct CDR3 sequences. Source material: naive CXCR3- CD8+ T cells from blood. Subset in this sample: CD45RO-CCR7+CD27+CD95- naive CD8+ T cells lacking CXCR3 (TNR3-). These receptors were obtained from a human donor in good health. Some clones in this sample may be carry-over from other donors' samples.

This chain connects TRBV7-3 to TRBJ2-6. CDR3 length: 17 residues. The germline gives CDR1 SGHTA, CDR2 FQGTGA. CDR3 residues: CASSLTQEYSGANVLTF.

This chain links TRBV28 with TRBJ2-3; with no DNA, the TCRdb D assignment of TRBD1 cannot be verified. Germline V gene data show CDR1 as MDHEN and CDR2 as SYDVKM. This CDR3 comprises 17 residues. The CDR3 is CASISTGPDRSTDTQYF.

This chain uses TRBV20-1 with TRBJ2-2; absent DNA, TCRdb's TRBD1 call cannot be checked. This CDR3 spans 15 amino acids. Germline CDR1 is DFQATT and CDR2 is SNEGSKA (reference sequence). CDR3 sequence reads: CSARPRDTNTGELFF.

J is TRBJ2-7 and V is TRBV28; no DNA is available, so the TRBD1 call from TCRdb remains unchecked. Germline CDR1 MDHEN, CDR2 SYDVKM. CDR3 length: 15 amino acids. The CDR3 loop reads CASSLGTESYYEQYF.

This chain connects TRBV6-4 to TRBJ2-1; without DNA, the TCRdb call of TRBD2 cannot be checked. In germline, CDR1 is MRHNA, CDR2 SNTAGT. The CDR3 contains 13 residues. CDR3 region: CASSDLPMGEQFF.

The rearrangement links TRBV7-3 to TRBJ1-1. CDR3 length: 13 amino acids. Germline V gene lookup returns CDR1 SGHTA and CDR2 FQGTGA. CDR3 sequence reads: CASSFQGLTEAFF.

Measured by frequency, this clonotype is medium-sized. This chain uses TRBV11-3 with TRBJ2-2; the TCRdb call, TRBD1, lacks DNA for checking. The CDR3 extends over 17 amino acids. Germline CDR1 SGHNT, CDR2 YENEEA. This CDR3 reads CASSHLPGQGNTGELFF.

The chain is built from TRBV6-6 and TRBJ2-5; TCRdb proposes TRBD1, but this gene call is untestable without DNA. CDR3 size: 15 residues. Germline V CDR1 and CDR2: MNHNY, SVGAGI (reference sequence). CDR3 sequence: CASGPGQGFQETQYF.

This CDR3 is CASSQIDRNTEAFF. The chain recombines TRBV5-1 with TRBJ1-1; TCRdb picks TRBD1, but there is no DNA to check that call. CDR3 length: 14 residues. Germline values: CDR1 SGHRS, CDR2 YFSETQ. The whole variable domain, filled in from reference TRBV5-1 and TRBJ1-1, reads KAGVTQTPRYLIKTRGQQVTLSCSPISGHRSVSWYQQTPGQGLQFLFEYFSETQRNKGNFPGRFSGRQFSNSRSEMNVSTLELGDSALYLCASSQIDRNTEAFFGQGTRLTVV.

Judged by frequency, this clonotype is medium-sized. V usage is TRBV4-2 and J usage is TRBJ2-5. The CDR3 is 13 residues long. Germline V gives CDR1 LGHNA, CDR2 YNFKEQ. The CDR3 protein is CASSQAVQETQYF.

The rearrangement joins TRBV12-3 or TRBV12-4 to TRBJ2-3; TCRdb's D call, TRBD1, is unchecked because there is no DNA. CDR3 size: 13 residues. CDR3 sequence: CASSLLGGDTQYF.

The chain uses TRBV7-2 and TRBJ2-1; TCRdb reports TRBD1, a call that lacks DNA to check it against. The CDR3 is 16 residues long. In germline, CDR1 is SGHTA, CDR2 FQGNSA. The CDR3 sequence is CASSLAVGTGVHEQFF.

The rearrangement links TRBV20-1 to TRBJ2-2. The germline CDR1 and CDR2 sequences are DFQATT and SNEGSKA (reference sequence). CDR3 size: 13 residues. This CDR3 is CSARDPGDRELFF.

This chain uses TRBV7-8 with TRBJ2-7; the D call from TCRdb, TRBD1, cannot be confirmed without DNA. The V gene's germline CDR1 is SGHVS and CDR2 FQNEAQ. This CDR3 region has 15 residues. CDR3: CASSHPVPRLSEQYF.

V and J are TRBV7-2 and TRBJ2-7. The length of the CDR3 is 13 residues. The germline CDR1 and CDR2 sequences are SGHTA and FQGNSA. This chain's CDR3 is CASSLVGIYEQYF.

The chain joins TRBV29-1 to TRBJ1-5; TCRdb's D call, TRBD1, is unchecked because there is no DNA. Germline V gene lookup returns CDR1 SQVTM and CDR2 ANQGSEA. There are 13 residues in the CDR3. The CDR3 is CSVSGQGNQPQHF.

The CDR3 reads CSAGSGTSSYNEQFF. The chain recombines TRBV20-1 with TRBJ2-1; TCRdb names TRBD2, which stays unverified in the absence of DNA. Germline CDR1 and CDR2: DFQATT and SNEGSKA (reference sequence). The CDR3 has 15 residues.

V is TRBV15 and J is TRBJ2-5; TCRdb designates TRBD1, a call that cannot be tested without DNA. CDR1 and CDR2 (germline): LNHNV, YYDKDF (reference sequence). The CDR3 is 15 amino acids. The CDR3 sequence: CATSRDLNGMETQYF.

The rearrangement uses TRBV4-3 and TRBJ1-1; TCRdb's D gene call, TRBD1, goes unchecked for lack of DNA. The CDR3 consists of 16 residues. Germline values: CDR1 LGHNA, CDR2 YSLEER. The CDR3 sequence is CASSQVLLQGDTEAFF.

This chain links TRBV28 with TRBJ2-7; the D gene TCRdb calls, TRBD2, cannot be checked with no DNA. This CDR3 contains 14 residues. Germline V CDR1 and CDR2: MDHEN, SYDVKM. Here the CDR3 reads CASSFVDYPYEQYF.

The CDR3 region is CSAPRGDTEAFF. This chain connects TRBV20-1 to TRBJ1-1. The CDR3 totals 12 residues. Germline CDR1 is DFQATT and CDR2 is SNEGSKA (reference sequence).

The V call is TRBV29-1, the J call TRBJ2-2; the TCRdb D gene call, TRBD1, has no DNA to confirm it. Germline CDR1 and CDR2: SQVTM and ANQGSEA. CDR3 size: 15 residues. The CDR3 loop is CSVVLGTQNTGELFF.

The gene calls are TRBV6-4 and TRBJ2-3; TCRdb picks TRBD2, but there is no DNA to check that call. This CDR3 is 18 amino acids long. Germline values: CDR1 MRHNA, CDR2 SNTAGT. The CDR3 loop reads CASSFSATSGGYTDTQYF.